A selection of T cell receptor beta chains follows, all from one sample in a study of blood T cell repertoires in COVID-19. Sequencing used immunoSEQ multiplex PCR; TCRdb keeps in-frame clones, though not all of them. The table includes about 36,000 clones, just under 85% detected once. The sample was peripheral blood. These receptors all stem from a man over 45 with active COVID-19. CDR3s include the opening cysteine and the closing phenylalanine or tryptophan. D genes are given only for firm matches. Clone size, where shown, is once, few, many, or a class for clones that have expanded.

>few|-|TRBV10-3|TRBJ1-3
CAISATGTNTIYF
TGTGCCATCAGTGCAACAGGGACAAACACCATATATTTT
>-|TRBD1|TRBV5-4|TRBJ1-6
CASSSKAGGADSPLHF
TGTGCCAGCAGCTCCAAGGCAGGGGGTGCGGATTCACCCCTCCACTTT
>-|-|TRBV6-1|TRBJ1-5
CASSQAGVGNQPQHF
TGTGCCAGCAGTCAAGCAGGGGTAGGCAATCAGCCCCAGCATTTT
>-|-|TRBV27|TRBJ1-4
CASSLWGPGEKLFF
TGTGCCAGCAGTTTGTGGGGGCCCGGTGAAAAACTGTTTTTT
>-|TRBD1|TRBV11-3|TRBJ1-6
CASSLVGGTGVYNSPLHF
TGTGCCAGCAGCTTAGTCGGAGGGACAGGGGTCTATAATTCACCCCTCCACTTT
>once|-|TRBV24-1|TRBJ2-5
CATPGTLGKETQYF
TGTGCCACCCCCGGGACACTGGGGAAAGAGACCCAGTACTTC
>-|-|TRBV7-6|TRBJ2-1
CASSTRGNEQFF
TGTGCCAGCAGCACTAGGGGGAATGAGCAGTTCTTC
>-|TRBD2|TRBV20-1|TRBJ2-7
CSASASGAGGEQYF
TGCAGTGCTAGTGCTAGCGGGGCTGGCGGCGAGCAGTACTTC
>few|-|TRBV3-1/TRBV3-2|TRBJ1-6
CASSQGFRGRNSPLHF
TGTGCCAGCAGCCAAGGCTTCCGGGGTAGGAATTCACCCCTCCACTTT
>few|-|TRBV13|TRBJ2-1
CASSKGRPIYNEQFF
TGTGCCAGCAGCAAGGGGCGCCCCATCTACAATGAGCAGTTCTTC
>-|-|TRBV19|TRBJ1-6
CASSIDMALWYSPLHF
TGTGCCAGTAGTATAGATATGGCCCTCTGGTATTCACCCCTCCACTTT
>once|-|TRBV7-6|TRBJ1-5
CASSRQEDQPQHF
TGTGCCAGCAGCCGGCAGGAAGATCAGCCCCAGCATTTT
>-|-|TRBV2|TRBJ2-1
CASSGGRGSYNEQFF
TGTGCCAGCAGTGGGGGCAGGGGCTCCTACAATGAGCAGTTCTTC
>-|TRBD1|TRBV3-1/TRBV3-2|TRBJ2-3
CASSHWGTGGNQFTDTQYF
TGTGCCAGCAGCCATTGGGGGACAGGGGGCAATCAATTCACAGATACGCAGTATTTT
>-|TRBD1|TRBV10-1|TRBJ2-6
CASSPRGQGSGANVLTF
TGCGCCAGCAGTCCCCGGGGACAGGGATCTGGGGCCAACGTCCTGACTTTC
>-|TRBD1|TRBV5-1|TRBJ1-6
CASSLRFQGVHNSPLHF
TGCGCCAGCAGCTTGCGTTTTCAGGGGGTCCATAATTCACCCCTCCACTTT
>few|TRBD1|TRBV10-3|TRBJ2-2
CAISDRQGATGELFF
TGTGCCATCAGTGATCGTCAGGGGGCGACCGGGGAGCTGTTTTTT
>-|-|TRBV6-6|TRBJ1-6
CASSYAEYNSPLHF
TGTGCCAGCAGTTACGCAGAATATAATTCACCCCTCCACTTT
>-|TRBD1|TRBV27|TRBJ1-2
CASSLDRVGYGYTF
TGTGCCAGCAGTTTGGACAGGGTCGGCTATGGCTACACCTTC
>-|-|TRBV5-1|TRBJ2-3
CASSAGALLDTQYF
TGCGCCAGCAGCGCCGGTGCCCTCCTCGATACGCAGTATTTT
>-|-|TRBV6-5|TRBJ1-5
CASSPWGPGQPQHF
TGTGCCAGCAGTCCTTGGGGGCCCGGTCAGCCCCAGCATTTT
>-|-|TRBV9|TRBJ1-2
CASSPARANYGYTF
TGTGCCAGCAGCCCCGCCAGGGCCAACTATGGCTACACCTTC
>medium-sized|-|TRBV19|TRBJ1-1
CASQQGANTEAFF
TGTGCCAGTCAACAGGGAGCGAACACTGAAGCTTTCTTT
>once|TRBD1|TRBV9|TRBJ2-5
CASSSPGQQETQYF
TGTGCCAGCAGCAGCCCGGGACAGCAAGAGACCCAGTACTTC
>-|TRBD2|TRBV5-1|TRBJ2-1
CASSLGLAGVDNEQFF
TGCGCCAGCAGCTTGGGACTAGCGGGGGTCGACAATGAGCAGTTCTTC